Reported below is one T cell receptor (beta chain). The antigen remains undetermined. This sample is part of a study of CXCR3-negative and CXCR3-positive naive CD8 T cells. Study-level findings and limits: TRB CDR3s of CXCR3-positive naive cells were more hydrophobic than those of CXCR3-negative naive cells.

This CDR3 spans 18 amino acids. Germline CDR1 and CDR2: MNHEY and SVGAGI. All TRB cDNA libraries came from 5' RACE performed with UMI labels. No DNA is given; TCRdb re-called the 5' RACE reads and lists each CDR3 protein once. This listing includes around 60,000 distinct CDR3 sequences. The sequence derives from a human donor in good health. Some clones in this sample may be carry-over from other donors' samples. The chain combines TRBV6-5 with TRBJ2-7; TCRdb's assignment of TRBD2 cannot be checked, as there is no DNA. Sequences were obtained from naive CXCR3+ CD8+ T cells from blood. Regarding subset: CD45RO-CCR7+CD27+CD95- naive CD8+ T cells expressing CXCR3 (TNR3+). The CDR3 loop is CASSYSSFVRESGYEQYF.